This TCR beta chain was retrieved from a study of T cell repertoires in cytomegalovirus infection. Overall study results and limits: Clonotype analysis showed dominance of the ex vivo response by HLA-C-restricted CMV-specific TCR beta clonotypes.

The CDR3 runs to 12 residues. Germline-derived CDR1 and CDR2 are SQVTM and ANQGSEA. V lost 0 bases and J lost 10, with 12 bases in between. Comments on this clonotype: Antigen specificity is unknown.

A single record per CDR3 protein comes from TCRdb applying MiXCR to the reads. The sample holds under 850,000 distinct CDR3 sequences, roughly 30% seen once. The chain couples TRBV29-1 to TRBJ2-5; D gene uncertain. This clonotype was obtained from a human donor in good health (CMV status not recorded). Some clones in this sample may be carry-over from other donors' samples. The sample was cultured PBMCs, taken from culture after CMV antigen stimulation. The DNA of the CDR3 is TGCAGCGTTGAAGATCTATCGTGGGGCCAGTACTTC. This encodes CSVEDLSWGQYF.